Below, 10 T cell receptor beta chains from the same sample are listed, as sequenced in a study of blood T cell repertoires in COVID-19. Measured with immunoSEQ multiplex PCR; TCRdb has only the in-frame clones, and not every one. The repertoire holds a few hundred thousand clones, with 86% as singletons. The sequencing sample was made of peripheral blood. These receptors originate from a woman between 25 and 40 years old with active or convalescent COVID-19.

The chain is built from TRBV10-3 and TRBJ2-7, with 7 bases matching TRBD2. V dropped 11 bases and J dropped 0; count of bases not matched to a gene: 10. Germline V CDR1 and CDR2: ENHRY, SYGVKD. The CDR3 is 14 residues long. DNA of the CDR3: TGTGCCTCGGCTAGCGGCCCTACCTCCTACGAGCAGTACTTC. As protein: CASASGPTSYEQYF.

J is TRBJ1-2 and V is TRBV3-1 (or the pseudogene TRBV3-2), with TRBD1 matching 9 bases. Unmatched junction bases numbered 3, after V lost 0 bases and J lost 7 bases. CDR3 length equals 14 residues. Germline CDR1 and CDR2: LGHDT and YNNKEL (reference sequence). In nucleotides, the CDR3 is TGTGCCAGCAGCCAAGAGAGGACAGGGGCTGGCTACACCTTC. As protein: CASSQERTGAGYTF.

This chain connects TRBV19 to TRBJ2-7; TRBD1 matches at 9 bases. The germline gives CDR1 LNHDA, CDR2 SQIVND (reference sequence). This CDR3 has 16 amino acids. V shed 3 bases, J shed 3 bases, and the junction held 9 bases outside the gene matches. This CDR3 reads CASSIARTGDNYEQYF. In DNA form, the CDR3 reads TGTGCCAGTAGTATCGCTCGGACAGGGGACAACTACGAGCAGTACTTC. Based on the CDR3 plus reference TRBV19 and TRBJ2-7, the full variable domain is DGGITQSPKYLFRKEGQNVTLSCEQNLNHDAMYWYRQDPGQGLRLIYYSQIVNDFQKGDIAEGYSVSREKKESFPLTVTSAQKNPTAFYLCASSIARTGDNYEQYFGPGTRLTVT.

The V call is TRBV9, the J call TRBJ1-4; no definite D call. The CDR3 covers 15 residues. V lost 0 bases, J lost 6 bases, and 12 bases lay in between. The germline V gene encodes CDR1 SGDLS and CDR2 YYNGEE. DNA for the CDR3: TGTGCCAGCAGCGTAGACGGGGAAAGTCATGAAAAACTGTTTTTT. Its protein product is CASSVDGESHEKLFF.

The chain carries TRBV9 and TRBJ2-1; TRBD2 matches 9 bases. The V gene's germline CDR1 is SGDLS and CDR2 YYNGEE. This CDR3 region has 14 residues. Trimming took 4 bases from V and 3 from J; bases not matched to a gene: 2. The CDR3 DNA is TGTGCCAGCAGCCTAGCGGGGAGCTACAATGAGCAGTTCTTC. Its translation: CASSLAGSYNEQFF. The variable domain in full, completed from reference TRBV9 and TRBJ2-1, reads DSGVTQTPKHLITATGQRVTLRCSPRSGDLSVYWYQQSLDQGLQFLIQYYNGEERAKGNILERFSAQQFPDLHSELNLSSLELGDSALYFCASSLAGSYNEQFFGPGTRLTVL.

This chain uses TRBV3-1 (or the pseudogene TRBV3-2) with TRBJ1-1, with D uncertain. The V gene lost 0 bases and the J gene lost 1 base, with 9 bases spanning the gap. CDR1 and CDR2 (germline): LGHDT, YNNKEL (reference sequence). This CDR3 has 15 amino acids. CDR3 residues: CASSQDPTPNTEAFF. CDR3 coding DNA: TGTGCCAGCAGCCAAGATCCCACTCCGAACACTGAAGCTTTCTTT.

This clone was found once. V usage is TRBV3-1 (or the pseudogene TRBV3-2) and J usage is TRBJ2-5, with a tentative D call TRBD2 (6 bases). Trimming took 4 bases from V and 4 from J, leaving 16 bases between them. The CDR3 has 15 residues. Per the germline V gene, CDR1 is LGHDT and CDR2 is YNNKEL (reference sequence). CDR3 loop: CASSPGLRGGETQYF. In DNA, the CDR3 is TGTGCCAGCAGCCCGGGACTTCGGGGCGGAGAGACCCAGTACTTC.

The chain uses TRBV19 and TRBJ1-1, with a weak D call TRBD1 (5 bases). Germline-derived CDR1 and CDR2 are LNHDA and SQIVND (reference sequence). The CDR3 runs 14 residues. Deletions cut 8 bases from V and 6 bases from J, with 19 bases between. CDR3: CASQPSAGGAEAFF. The CDR3 nucleotides read TGTGCCAGTCAGCCTTCGGCAGGAGGGGCTGAAGCTTTCTTT.

The chain recombines TRBV14 with TRBJ2-6; 7 bases agree with TRBD1. From germline, CDR1 is SGHDN and CDR2 FVKESK. This CDR3 is built from 18 residues. The V segment lost 6 bases and the J segment 0 bases; nucleotides outside the gene matches: 11. The CDR3 DNA reads TGTGCCAGCAGGCGTTCCGGGACAGTATTCTCTGGGGCCAACGTCCTGACTTTC. Protein product: CASRRSGTVFSGANVLTF.

This sequence joins TRBV6-2 or TRBV6-3 and TRBJ1-4; D remains unclear. CDR3 length equals 13 residues. Germline CDR1 is MNHEY and CDR2 is SVGEGT. Between the trimmed V and J ends, which lost 5 bases and 8 bases, there was a span of 12 bases. CDR3 DNA: TGTGCCAGCAGTCGACACACCGCCGAAAAACTGTTTTTT. Translating it yields CASSRHTAEKLFF.